These 4 T cell receptor beta chains were all obtained from the same sample, sequenced in a study of T cell responses to AZD1222 COVID-19 vaccine. The method was immunoSEQ multiplex PCR; TCRdb's version includes in-frame clones alone and lacks a portion of them. The sample yields 180,000 or so clones, about 89% seen once. The sequencing used peripheral blood, collected on day 0 of AZD1222 vaccination. All receptors derive from an adult in good health.

The genes are TRBV5-1 and TRBJ2-2, with a tentative D call TRBD2 (5 bases). The V gene's germline CDR1 is SGHRS and CDR2 YFSETQ. The CDR3 is made up of 15 amino acids. Deletions cut 0 bases from V and 5 bases from J, with 11 bases between. CDR3 loop: CASSLDTRGTGELFF. The CDR3, as DNA: TGCGCCAGCAGCTTGGACACTCGAGGGACCGGGGAGCTGTTTTTT.

This rearrangement joins TRBV18 to TRBJ1-1; D unresolved. Trimming took 2 bases from V and 1 from J, leaving 14 bases between them. The CDR3 has 16 residues. Germline assignment: CDR1 KGHSH and CDR2 LQKENI. The CDR3 spells CASSPIRVQRNTEAFF. The CDR3 DNA follows: TGTGCCAGCTCACCAATTCGCGTACAGAGGAACACTGAAGCTTTCTTT.

V and J are TRBV19 and TRBJ1-1; 7 bases are shared with TRBD1. The J segment lost 4 bases and the V segment lost 9 bases, leaving 11 bases of the junction unmatched. Germline lookup yields CDR1 LNHDA and CDR2 SQIVND (reference sequence). There are 14 residues in the CDR3. The CDR3 protein is CASTLTGLGTEAFF. The DNA of the CDR3 is TGTGCCAGCACCTTGACAGGGTTGGGCACTGAAGCTTTCTTT.

CDR3 nucleotides: TGTGCCAGCAGTTACCTGGGGGCAAACATTCAGTACTTC. Its translation: CASSYLGANIQYF. This rearrangement joins TRBV6-5 to TRBJ2-4, with D possibly matching TRBD1 (6 bases). V lost 2 bases, J lost 6 bases, and 8 bases lay in between. The germline V gene encodes CDR1 MNHEY and CDR2 SVGAGI. This CDR3 is built from 13 residues.